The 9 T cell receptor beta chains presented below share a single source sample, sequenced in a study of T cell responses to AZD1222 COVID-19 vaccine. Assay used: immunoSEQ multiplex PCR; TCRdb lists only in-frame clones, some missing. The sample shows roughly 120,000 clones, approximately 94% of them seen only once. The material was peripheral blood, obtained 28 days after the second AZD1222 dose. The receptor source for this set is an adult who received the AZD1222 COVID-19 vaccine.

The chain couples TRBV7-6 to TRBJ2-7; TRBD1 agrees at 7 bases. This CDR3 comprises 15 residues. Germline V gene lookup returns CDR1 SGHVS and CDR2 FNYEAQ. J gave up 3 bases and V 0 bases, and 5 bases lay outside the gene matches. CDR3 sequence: CASSLAQGDRYEQYF. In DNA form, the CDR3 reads TGTGCCAGCAGCTTAGCGCAGGGGGATCGCTACGAGCAGTACTTC.

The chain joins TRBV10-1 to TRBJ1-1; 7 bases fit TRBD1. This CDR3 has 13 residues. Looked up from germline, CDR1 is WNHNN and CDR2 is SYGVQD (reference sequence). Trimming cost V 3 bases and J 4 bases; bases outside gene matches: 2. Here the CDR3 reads CASSESGGTEAFF. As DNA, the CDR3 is TGCGCCAGCAGTGAATCAGGGGGCACTGAAGCTTTCTTT.

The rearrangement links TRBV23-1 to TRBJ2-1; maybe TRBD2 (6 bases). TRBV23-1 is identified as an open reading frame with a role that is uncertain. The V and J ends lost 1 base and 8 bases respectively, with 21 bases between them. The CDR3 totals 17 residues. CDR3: CASSQYNSGVLLDEQFF. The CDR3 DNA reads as TGCGCCAGCAGTCAATATAATAGCGGAGTCCTTCTGGATGAGCAGTTCTTC.

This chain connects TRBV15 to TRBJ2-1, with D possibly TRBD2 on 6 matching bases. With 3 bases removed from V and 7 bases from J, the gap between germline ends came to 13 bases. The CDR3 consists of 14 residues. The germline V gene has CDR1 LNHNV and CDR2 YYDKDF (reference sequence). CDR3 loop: CATSRRAGQNEQFF. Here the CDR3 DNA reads TGTGCCACCAGCAGGCGCGCGGGGCAGAATGAGCAGTTCTTC.

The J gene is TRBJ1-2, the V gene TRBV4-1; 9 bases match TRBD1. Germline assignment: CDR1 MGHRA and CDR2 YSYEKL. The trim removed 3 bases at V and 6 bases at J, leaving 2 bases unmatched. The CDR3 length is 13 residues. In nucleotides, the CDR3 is TGCGCCAGCAGCCATACAGGGGGCGATGGCTACACCTTC. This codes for CASSHTGGDGYTF.

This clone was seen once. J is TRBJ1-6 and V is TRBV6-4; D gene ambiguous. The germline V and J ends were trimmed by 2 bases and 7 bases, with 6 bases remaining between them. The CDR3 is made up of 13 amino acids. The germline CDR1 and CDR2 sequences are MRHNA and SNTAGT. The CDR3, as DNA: TGTGCCAGCAGTGACCCAGGCAATTCACCCCTCCACTTT. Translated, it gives CASSDPGNSPLHF.

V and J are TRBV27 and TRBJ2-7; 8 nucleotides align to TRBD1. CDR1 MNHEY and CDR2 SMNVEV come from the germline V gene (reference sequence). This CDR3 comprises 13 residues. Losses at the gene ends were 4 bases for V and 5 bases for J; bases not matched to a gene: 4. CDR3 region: CASSSRTGNEQYF. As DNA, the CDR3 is TGTGCCAGCAGTTCAAGGACAGGGAACGAGCAGTACTTC.

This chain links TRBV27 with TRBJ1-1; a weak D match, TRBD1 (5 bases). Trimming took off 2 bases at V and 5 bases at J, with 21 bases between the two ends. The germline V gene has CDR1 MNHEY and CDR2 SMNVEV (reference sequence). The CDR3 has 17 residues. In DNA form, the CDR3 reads TGTGCCAGCAGTTTACTTAAAGGGTCCGCCTGGGGGACTGAAGCTTTCTTT. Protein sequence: CASSLLKGSAWGTEAFF.

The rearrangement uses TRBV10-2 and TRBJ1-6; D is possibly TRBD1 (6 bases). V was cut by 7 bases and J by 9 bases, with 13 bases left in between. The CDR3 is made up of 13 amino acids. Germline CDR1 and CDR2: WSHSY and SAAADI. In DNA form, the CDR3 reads TGCGCCAGCAACTCAGGGGAGGGTTCACCCCTCCACTTT. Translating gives CASNSGEGSPLHF.